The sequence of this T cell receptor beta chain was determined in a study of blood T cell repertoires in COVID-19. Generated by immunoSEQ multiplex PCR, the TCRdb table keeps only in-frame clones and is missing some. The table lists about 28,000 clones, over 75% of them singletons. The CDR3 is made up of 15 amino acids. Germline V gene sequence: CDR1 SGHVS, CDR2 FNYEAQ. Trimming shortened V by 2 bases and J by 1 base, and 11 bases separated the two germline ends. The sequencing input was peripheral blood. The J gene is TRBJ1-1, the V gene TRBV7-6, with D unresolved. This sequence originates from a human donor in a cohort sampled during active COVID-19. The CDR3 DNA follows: TGTGCCAGCAGCTTACGGAGTGTAGAGAACACTGAAGCTTTCTTT. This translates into CASSLRSVENTEAFF. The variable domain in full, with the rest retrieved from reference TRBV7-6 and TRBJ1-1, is GAGVSQSPRYKVTKRGQDVALRCDPISGHVSLYWYRQALGQGPEFLTYFNYEAQQDKSGLPNDRFSAERPEGSISTLTIQRTEQRDSAMYRCASSLRSVENTEAFFGQGTRLTVV.